This T cell receptor beta chain was found in a study of CXCR3-negative and CXCR3-positive naive CD8 T cells. Findings of the study overall: Whereas both naive subsets had comparably high diversity, memory CD8+ cells had much lower diversity.

Germline V gene sequence: CDR1 MGHRA, CDR2 YSYEKL. CDR3 size: 18 residues. As concerns this clonotype: What it recognizes is unknown.

Through 5' RACE with UMI labels, the TRB cDNA libraries were prepared. TCRdb reanalyzed the 5' RACE reads and collapses them to one entry per CDR3 protein, without DNA. Its table lists over 100,000 distinct CDR3 sequences. Sequenced sample: naive CXCR3- CD8+ T cells from blood. Subset specified: CD45RO-CCR7+CD27+CD95- naive CD8+ T cells lacking CXCR3 (TNR3-). The genes are TRBV4-1 and TRBJ2-1; TCRdb proposes TRBD2, but this gene call is untestable without DNA. This TCR derives from a human donor in good health. Some clones in this sample may be carry-over from other donors' samples. CDR3 residues: CASSQTQRILAGGFEQFF.